This T cell receptor (beta chain) comes out of a study of T cells in Graves' hyperthyroidism and ophthalmopathy. Study summary: Pretreatment peripheral blood was obtained at initial diagnosis.

Each diagnosis drew on symptoms, thyroxine, TRAb, thyroid ultrasound and orbital computed tomography findings. This clonotype was counted a few times. Researchers amplified the TCR beta CDR3 regions from RNA transcripts. The TCR CDR3 was amplified in a first-round RT-PCR using the HTBI primer set. TCRdb analysed the multiplex PCR reads with MiXCR anew, one entry per CDR3 protein. This sample has 600,000 or so distinct CDR3 sequences, with about 15% found just once. The sample was blood. The source of this sequence is a woman between 45 and 60 years old with Graves' ophthalmopathy.

The CDR3 protein is CASSLGRTGYFVNTEAFF. The CDR3 region has the DNA TGTGCCAGCAGTTTAGGGCGGACAGGGTATTTCGTGAACACTGAAGCTTTCTTT. J is TRBJ1-1 and V is TRBV12-3 or TRBV12-4, with 8 bases that match TRBD1. This CDR3 is built from 18 residues. With 1 base clipped from V and 0 bases from J, the junction kept 10 bases outside the gene matches.